This T cell receptor (beta chain) comes out of a study of T-cell reconstitution after alpha-beta-depleted transplantation in children. The table lists this clonotype with many counts. Unique molecular identifiers featured in how the TCRbeta library was prepared. TCRdb used MiXCR to reprocess the PCR reads, holding one entry per CDR3 protein. The sample gives 440,000 or so distinct CDR3 sequences, 9.5% to 13% of which show up once; 4.5% to 7% is in the top ten. CDR3 length: 14 residues. Trimming cost V 0 bases and J 6 bases, with 11 bases left between them. From germline, CDR1 is LGHDT and CDR2 YNNKEL (reference sequence).

Sequenced material: PBMCs from the stem cell graft donor, taken from the stem cell graft. V gene TRBV3-1 combines with J gene TRBJ1-1, with D hard to call. The receptor's source is a human donor who donated a stem cell graft to a child with acute myeloid leukemia. CDR3 bases: TGTGCCAGCAGCCAAGAGATGGGGTCCCCTGAAGCTTTCTTT. Translated, it gives CASSQEMGSPEAFF.